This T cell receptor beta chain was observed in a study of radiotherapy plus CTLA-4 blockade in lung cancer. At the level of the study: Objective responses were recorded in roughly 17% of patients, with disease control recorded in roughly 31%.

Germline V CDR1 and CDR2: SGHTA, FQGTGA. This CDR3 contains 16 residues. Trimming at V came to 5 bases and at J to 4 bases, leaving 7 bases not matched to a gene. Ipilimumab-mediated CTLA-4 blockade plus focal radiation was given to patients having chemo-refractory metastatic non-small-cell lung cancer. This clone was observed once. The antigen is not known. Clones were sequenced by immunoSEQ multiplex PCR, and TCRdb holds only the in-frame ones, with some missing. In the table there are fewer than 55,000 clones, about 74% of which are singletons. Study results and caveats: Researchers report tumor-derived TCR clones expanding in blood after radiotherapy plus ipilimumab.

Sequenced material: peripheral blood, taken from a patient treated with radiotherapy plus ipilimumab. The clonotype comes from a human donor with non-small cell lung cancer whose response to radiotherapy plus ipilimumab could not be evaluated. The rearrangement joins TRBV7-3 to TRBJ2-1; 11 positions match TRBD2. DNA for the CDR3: TGTGCCAGCAGCCTCCAGGGGACTAGCGGTTACAATGAGCAGTTCTTC. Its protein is CASSLQGTSGYNEQFF. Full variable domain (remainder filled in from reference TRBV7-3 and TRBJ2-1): GAGVSQTPSNKVTEKGKYVELRCDPISGHTALYWYRQSLGQGPEFLIYFQGTGAADDSGLPNDRFFAVRPEGSVSTLKIQRTERGDSAVYLCASSLQGTSGYNEQFFGPGTRLTVL.